The T cell receptor (beta chain) described here comes from a study of graft-versus-host responses after intestinal transplantation. Broader study findings: Marrow from the recipient contained GvH clones, some of which had appeared first in ileum or blood.

The germline gives CDR1 MNHNS, CDR2 SASEGT. The V end was cut by 6 bases, the J end by 3 bases, with 9 bases between. The CDR3 covers 12 residues. TCRdb keeps only in-frame clones here, not all; method: immunoSEQ multiplex PCR. The sample consists of roughly 10,000 clones, less than 35% of them appearing once. The sample in question was alloreactive CD4+ T cells from a mixed lymphocyte reaction culture, obtained before intestinal transplant. Described subset: CFSE-low proliferating T cells sorted from roughly six-day pre-transplant mixed lymphocyte reaction (GvH or HvG direction). The TCR was taken from a human patient who received an intestinal transplant. The chain carries TRBV6-1 and TRBJ2-7; unclear D gene. The CDR3 DNA reads TGTGCCAGCAGGACAAACCTCTACGAGCAGTACTTC. It codes for CASRTNLYEQYF.